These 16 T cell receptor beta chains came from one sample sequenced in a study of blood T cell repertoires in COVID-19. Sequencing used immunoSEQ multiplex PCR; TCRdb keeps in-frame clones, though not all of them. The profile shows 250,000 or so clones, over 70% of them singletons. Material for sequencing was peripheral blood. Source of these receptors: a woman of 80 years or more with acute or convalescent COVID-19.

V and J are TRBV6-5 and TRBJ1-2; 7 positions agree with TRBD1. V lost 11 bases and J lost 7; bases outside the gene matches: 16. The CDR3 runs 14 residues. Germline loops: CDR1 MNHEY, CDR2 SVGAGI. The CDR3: CAGAERGRSGGYTF. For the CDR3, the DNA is TGTGCCGGTGCGGAAAGGGGGCGCTCAGGTGGCTACACCTTC.

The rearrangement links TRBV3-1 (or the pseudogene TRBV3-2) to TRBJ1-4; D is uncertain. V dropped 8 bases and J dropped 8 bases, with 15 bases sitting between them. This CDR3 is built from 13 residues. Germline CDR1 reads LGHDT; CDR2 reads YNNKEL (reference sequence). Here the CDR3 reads CASARLGGEKLFF. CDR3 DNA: TGTGCCAGCGCCCGACTCGGAGGGGAAAAACTGTTTTTT.

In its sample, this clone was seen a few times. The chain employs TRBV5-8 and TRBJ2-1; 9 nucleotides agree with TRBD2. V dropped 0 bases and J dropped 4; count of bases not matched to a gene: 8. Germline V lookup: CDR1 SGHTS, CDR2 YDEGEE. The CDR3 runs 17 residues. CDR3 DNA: TGTGCCAGCAGCTTGGGACTAGCGGTAGATTCGTACAATGAGCAGTTCTTC. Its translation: CASSLGLAVDSYNEQFF.

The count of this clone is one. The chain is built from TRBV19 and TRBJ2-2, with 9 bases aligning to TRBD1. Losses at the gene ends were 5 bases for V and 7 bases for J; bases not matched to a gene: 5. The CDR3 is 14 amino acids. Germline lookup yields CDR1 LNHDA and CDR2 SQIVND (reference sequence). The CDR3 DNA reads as TGTGCCAGTAGTCGACAGGGGGGGCGCGGGGAGCTGTTTTTT. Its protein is CASSRQGGRGELFF.

CDR3 DNA sequence: TGTGCCAGCAGCCCCGGAGTCGGTTCACCCCTCCACTTT. This gives the protein CASSPGVGSPLHF. V gene TRBV7-9 combines with J gene TRBJ1-6; D gene uncertain. Germline values: CDR1 SEHNR, CDR2 FQNEAQ (reference sequence). V lost 5 bases and J lost 9, with 11 bases in between. CDR3 length equals 13 residues.

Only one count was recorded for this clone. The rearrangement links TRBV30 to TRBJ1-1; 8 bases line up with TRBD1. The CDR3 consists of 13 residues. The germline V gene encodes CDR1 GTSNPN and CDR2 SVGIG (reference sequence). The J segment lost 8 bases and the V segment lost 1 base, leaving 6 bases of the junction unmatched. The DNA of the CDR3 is TGTGCCTGGAGTGGACAGGGGCATGCCGAAGCTTTCTTT. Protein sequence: CAWSGQGHAEAFF.

The CDR3 sequence: CASSQAPVRTGQPQHF. The CDR3 nucleotides are TGCGCCAGCAGCCAAGCACCTGTCAGGACGGGACAGCCCCAGCATTTT. The chain links TRBV4-1 to TRBJ1-5; D is unclear. The CDR3 is made up of 16 amino acids. Per germline, CDR1 MGHRA and CDR2 YSYEKL. V lost 1 base and J 7 bases, leaving 17 bases between the germline ends.

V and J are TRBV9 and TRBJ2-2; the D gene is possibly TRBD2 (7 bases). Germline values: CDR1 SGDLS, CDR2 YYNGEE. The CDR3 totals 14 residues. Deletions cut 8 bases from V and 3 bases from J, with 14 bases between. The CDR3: CASKLGGDTGELFF. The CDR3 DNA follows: TGTGCCAGTAAACTAGGGGGGGACACCGGGGAGCTGTTTTTT.

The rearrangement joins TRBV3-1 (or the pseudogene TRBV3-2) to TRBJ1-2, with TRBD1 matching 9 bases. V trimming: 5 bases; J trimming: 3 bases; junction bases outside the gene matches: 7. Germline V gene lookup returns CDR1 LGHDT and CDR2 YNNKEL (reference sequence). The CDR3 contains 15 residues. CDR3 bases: TGTGCCAGCAGCGAGGGGACAGGGTGGGACTATGGCTACACCTTC. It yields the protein CASSEGTGWDYGYTF.

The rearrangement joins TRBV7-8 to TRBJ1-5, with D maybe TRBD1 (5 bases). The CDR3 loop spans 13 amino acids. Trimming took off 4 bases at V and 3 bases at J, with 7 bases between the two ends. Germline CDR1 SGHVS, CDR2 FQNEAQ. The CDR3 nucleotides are TGTGCCAGCAGCTACAGGAACAATCAGCCCCAGCATTTT. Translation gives CASSYRNNQPQHF.

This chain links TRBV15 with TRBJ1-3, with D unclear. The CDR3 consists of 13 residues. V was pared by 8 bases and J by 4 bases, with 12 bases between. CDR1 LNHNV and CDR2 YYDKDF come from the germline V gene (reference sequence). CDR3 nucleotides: TGTGCCACCGCTTACGACAAAGGAAACACCATATATTTT. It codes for CATAYDKGNTIYF. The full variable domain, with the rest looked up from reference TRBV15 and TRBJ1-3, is DAMVIQNPRYQVTQFGKPVTLSCSQTLNHNVMYWYQQKSSQAPKLLFHYYDKDFNNEADTPDNFQSRRPNTSFCFLDIRSPGLGDTAMYLCATAYDKGNTIYFGEGSWLTVV.

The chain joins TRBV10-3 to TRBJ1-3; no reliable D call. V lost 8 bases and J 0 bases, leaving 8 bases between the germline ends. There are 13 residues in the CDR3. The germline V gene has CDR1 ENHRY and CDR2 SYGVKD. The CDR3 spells CAIGGFSGNTIYF. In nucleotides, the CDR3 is TGTGCCATCGGAGGTTTCTCTGGAAACACCATATATTTT.

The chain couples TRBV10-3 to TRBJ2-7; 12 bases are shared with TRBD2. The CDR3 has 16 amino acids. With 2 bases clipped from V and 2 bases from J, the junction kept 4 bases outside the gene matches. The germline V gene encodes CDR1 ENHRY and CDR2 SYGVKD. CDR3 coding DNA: TGTGCCATCAGTGAGGGAGGACTAGCGGGAACCTACGAGCAGTACTTC. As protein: CAISEGGLAGTYEQYF.

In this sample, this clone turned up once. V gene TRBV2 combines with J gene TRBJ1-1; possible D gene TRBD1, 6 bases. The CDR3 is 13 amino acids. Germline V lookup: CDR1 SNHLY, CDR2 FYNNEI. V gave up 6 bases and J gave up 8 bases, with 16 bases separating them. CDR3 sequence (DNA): TGTGCCAGCAGGCTACAGGGACAATGGGAAGCTTTCTTT. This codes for CASRLQGQWEAFF.

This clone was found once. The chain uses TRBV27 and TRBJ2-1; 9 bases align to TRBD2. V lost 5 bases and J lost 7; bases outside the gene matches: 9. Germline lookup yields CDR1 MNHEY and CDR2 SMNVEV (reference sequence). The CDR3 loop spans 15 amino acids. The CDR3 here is CASSPWTSVVNEQFF. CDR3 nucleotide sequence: TGTGCCAGCAGTCCGTGGACTAGCGTGGTGAATGAGCAGTTCTTC.

The CDR3 spells CASSKGTGGSYGYTF. The CDR3 bases are TGTGCCAGCAGCAAAGGGACAGGCGGTAGCTATGGCTACACCTTC. The chain carries TRBV27 and TRBJ1-2, with 8 bases matching TRBD1. Germline CDR1 reads MNHEY; CDR2 reads SMNVEV (reference sequence). The length of the CDR3 is 15 residues. V dropped 6 bases and J dropped 4; count of bases not matched to a gene: 10.